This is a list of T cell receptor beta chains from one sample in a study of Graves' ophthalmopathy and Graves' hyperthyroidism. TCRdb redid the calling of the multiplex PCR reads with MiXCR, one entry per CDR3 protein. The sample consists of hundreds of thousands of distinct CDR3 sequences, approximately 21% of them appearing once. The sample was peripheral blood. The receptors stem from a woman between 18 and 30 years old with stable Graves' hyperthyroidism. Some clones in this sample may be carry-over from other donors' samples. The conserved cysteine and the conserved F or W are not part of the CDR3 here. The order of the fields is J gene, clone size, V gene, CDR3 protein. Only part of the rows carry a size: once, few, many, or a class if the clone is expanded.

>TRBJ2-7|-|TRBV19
ASSKERNYEQY
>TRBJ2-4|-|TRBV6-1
ASSEITGEGNIQY
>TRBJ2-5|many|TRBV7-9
ASSDQGHQETQY
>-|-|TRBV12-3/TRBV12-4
ASGGGRSYEQY
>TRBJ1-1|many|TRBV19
ASSEVQNIEAF
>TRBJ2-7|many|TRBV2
ASSAGTRGYEQY
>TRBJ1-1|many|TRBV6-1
ATEDSMNTEAF
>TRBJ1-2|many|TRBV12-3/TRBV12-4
ASSPRQGLHYGYT
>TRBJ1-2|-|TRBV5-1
ASSLSQGPYGYT
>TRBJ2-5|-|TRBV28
ASNPAGGRETQY
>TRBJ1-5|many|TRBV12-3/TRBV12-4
ASSLGGRHSNQPQH
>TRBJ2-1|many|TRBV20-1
SARFIAGGSLPYNEQF
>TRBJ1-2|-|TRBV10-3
AIRPDRRPNYGYT
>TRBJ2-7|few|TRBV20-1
SASAGSSYEQY
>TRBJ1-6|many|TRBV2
ASEDYNSPLH
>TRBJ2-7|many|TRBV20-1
SARPSLAGPYEQY
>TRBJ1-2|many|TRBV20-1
SSGGNNYGYT
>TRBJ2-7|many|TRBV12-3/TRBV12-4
ASSLSPGYYEQY
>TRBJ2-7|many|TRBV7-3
ASSSGAGMGEQY
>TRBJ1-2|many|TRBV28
ASTSYGVNYGYT
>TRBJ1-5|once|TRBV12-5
ASQSGSYSNQPQH
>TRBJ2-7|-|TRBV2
ASQRGVPYEQY
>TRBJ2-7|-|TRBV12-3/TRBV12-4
ASTEGDQWSYEQY
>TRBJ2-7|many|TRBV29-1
SVDGTEGNEQY
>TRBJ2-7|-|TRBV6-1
ASSRGGLAGVHEQY
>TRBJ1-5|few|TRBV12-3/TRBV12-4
ASIYQSNQPQH
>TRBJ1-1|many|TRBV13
ASSLERGNTEAF
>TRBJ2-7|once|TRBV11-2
ASSDERGSSYEQY
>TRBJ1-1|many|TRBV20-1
SARGPGGNTEAF
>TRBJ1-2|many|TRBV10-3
AIHISTAFYGYT
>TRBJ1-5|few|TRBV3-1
ASSQRENQPQH
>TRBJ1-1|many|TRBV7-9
ASSLDNLNTEAF
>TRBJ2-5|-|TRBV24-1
ATSERQGGGLGTQY
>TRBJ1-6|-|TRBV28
ASRPGQGNNSPLH
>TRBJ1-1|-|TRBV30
AWSPAAEAF
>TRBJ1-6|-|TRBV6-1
ASSPPFWSPLH
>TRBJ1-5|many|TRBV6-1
ATQGHQPQH
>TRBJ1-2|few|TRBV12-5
ASGPDRGRGYGYT
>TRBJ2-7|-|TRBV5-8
ASSLGSGFYEQY
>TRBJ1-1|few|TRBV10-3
AIRETVNTEAF
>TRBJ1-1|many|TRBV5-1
ASSLSPVRGTEAF
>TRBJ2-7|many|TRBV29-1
SVEVAGGGYEQY
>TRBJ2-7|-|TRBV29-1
SVRGSPYYEQY
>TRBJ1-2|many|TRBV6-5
ASSYSASNYGYT
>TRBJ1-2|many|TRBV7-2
ASSLAHRDGYT
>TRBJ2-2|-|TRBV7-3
ASSLGQVATGELF
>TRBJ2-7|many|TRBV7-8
ASSLSRNTYEQY
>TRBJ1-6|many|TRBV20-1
SAAPWGDPLH
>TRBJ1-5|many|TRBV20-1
SARDQDRVNQPQH
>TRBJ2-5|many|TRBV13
ASSLGNGGIQETQY